These T cell receptor beta chains were read from a single sample in a study of shared clonotypes between healthy human individuals. Some clones are missing from TCRdb's copy, which holds only in-frame ones; the method was immunoSEQ multiplex PCR. Of 740,000 or so clones in the sample, 60% to 75% were seen once. The sequencing sample was made of memory CD4+ T cells sorted from blood. The source of these receptors is a young woman in good health. Each CDR3 is given with its conserved first and last residue. A D gene is named only where the DNA matches it firmly. Clone size is given for some rows only: seen once, a few or many times, or a class if the clone is expanded.

d_gene: .
j_gene: TRBJ1-3
len: 12
v_gene: TRBV4-1
abundance: many
CDR3aa: CASSQGGNTIYF
CDR3nt: TGCGCCAGCAGCCAAGGCGGAAACACCATATATTTT

d_gene: .
j_gene: TRBJ1-1
len: 10
v_gene: TRBV11-3
abundance: .
CDR3aa: CASTSNQAFF
CDR3nt: TGTGCCAGCACCTCTAATCAAGCTTTCTTT

d_gene: TRBD1
j_gene: TRBJ2-1
len: 13
v_gene: TRBV5-1
abundance: .
CDR3aa: CASSRDSYNEQFF
CDR3nt: TGCGCCAGCAGTCGGGACAGCTACAATGAGCAGTTCTTC

d_gene: .
j_gene: TRBJ1-2
len: 16
v_gene: TRBV4-1
abundance: .
CDR3aa: CASSQDLIRGYYGYTF
CDR3nt: TGCGCCAGCAGCCAAGATTTGATTAGGGGATACTATGGCTACACCTTC

d_gene: .
j_gene: TRBJ2-7
len: 15
v_gene: TRBV2
abundance: .
CDR3aa: CASSESTLSTNEQYF
CDR3nt: TGTGCCAGCAGTGAATCGACACTTTCCACGAACGAGCAGTACTTC

d_gene: .
j_gene: TRBJ2-7
len: 16
v_gene: TRBV11-2
abundance: .
CDR3aa: CASSPWGGGSKYEQYF
CDR3nt: TGTGCCAGCAGCCCATGGGGGGGCGGGAGTAAGTACGAGCAGTACTTC

d_gene: .
j_gene: TRBJ1-2
len: 18
v_gene: TRBV2
abundance: .
CDR3aa: CASTEFSGIQGSNYGYTF
CDR3nt: TGTGCCAGCACTGAGTTCTCTGGTATTCAGGGGTCTAACTATGGCTACACCTTC

d_gene: TRBD1
j_gene: TRBJ1-2
len: 13
v_gene: TRBV2
abundance: .
CDR3aa: CASSPDRDYGYTF
CDR3nt: TGTGCCAGCAGCCCCGACAGGGACTATGGCTACACCTTC

d_gene: TRBD2
j_gene: TRBJ2-3
len: 14
v_gene: TRBV11-3
abundance: .
CDR3aa: CASSLSGGTDTQYF
CDR3nt: TGTGCCAGCAGCTTAAGCGGGGGCACAGATACGCAGTATTTT

d_gene: .
j_gene: TRBJ2-3
len: 15
v_gene: TRBV6-6
abundance: .
CDR3aa: CASRERQADEDTQYF
CDR3nt: TGTGCCAGCAGGGAGAGACAGGCCGACGAAGATACGCAGTATTTT

d_gene: TRBD2
j_gene: TRBJ2-7
len: 14
v_gene: TRBV2
abundance: .
CDR3aa: CASSSSGKGKEQYF
CDR3nt: TGTGCCAGCAGTTCTAGCGGGAAGGGTAAGGAGCAGTACTTC

d_gene: .
j_gene: TRBJ1-4
len: 13
v_gene: TRBV2
abundance: once
CDR3aa: CASSGQPGEKLFF
CDR3nt: TGTGCCAGCAGTGGACAGCCGGGGGAAAAACTGTTTTTT

d_gene: TRBD1
j_gene: TRBJ1-1
len: 14
v_gene: TRBV9
abundance: .
CDR3aa: CASSVGQANTEAFF
CDR3nt: TGTGCCAGCAGCGTCGGACAGGCGAACACTGAAGCTTTCTTT

d_gene: TRBD2
j_gene: TRBJ2-3
len: 16
v_gene: TRBV9
abundance: .
CDR3aa: CASSVDVGGSTDTQYF
CDR3nt: TGTGCCAGCAGCGTAGATGTGGGAGGGTCCACAGATACGCAGTATTTT

d_gene: TRBD2
j_gene: TRBJ2-5
len: 18
v_gene: TRBV5-1
abundance: few
CDR3aa: CASSLGIGTSGTQETQYF
CDR3nt: TGCGCCAGCAGCTTAGGAATCGGGACTAGCGGGACTCAAGAGACCCAGTACTTC

d_gene: .
j_gene: TRBJ2-1
len: 12
v_gene: TRBV30
abundance: .
CDR3aa: CAWNGWRDEQFF
CDR3nt: TGTGCCTGGAATGGATGGCGGGATGAGCAGTTCTTC

d_gene: TRBD1
j_gene: TRBJ2-1
len: 17
v_gene: TRBV5-1
abundance: .
CDR3aa: CASSLMSAGQGYNEQFF
CDR3nt: TGCGCCAGCAGCTTGATGAGTGCGGGACAGGGCTACAATGAGCAGTTCTTC

d_gene: .
j_gene: TRBJ1-1
len: 15
v_gene: TRBV7-2
abundance: .
CDR3aa: CASSLAVQMNTEAFF
CDR3nt: TGTGCCAGCAGCTTAGCGGTACAGATGAACACTGAAGCTTTCTTT

d_gene: .
j_gene: TRBJ2-1
len: 13
v_gene: TRBV9
abundance: .
CDR3aa: CASSARQTNEQFF
CDR3nt: TGTGCCAGCAGCGCCCGCCAGACGAATGAGCAGTTCTTC

d_gene: .
j_gene: TRBJ1-2
len: 16
v_gene: TRBV7-9
abundance: .
CDR3aa: CASSQEQDGEGYGYTF
CDR3nt: TGTGCCAGCAGCCAAGAGCAGGACGGAGAAGGCTATGGCTACACCTTC

d_gene: .
j_gene: TRBJ1-1
len: 14
v_gene: TRBV29-1
abundance: .
CDR3aa: CSVEGRQLNTEAFF
CDR3nt: TGCAGCGTTGAAGGGAGGCAATTGAACACTGAAGCTTTCTTT

d_gene: .
j_gene: TRBJ2-7
len: 13
v_gene: TRBV7-9
abundance: .
CDR3aa: CASSPSGIAEQYF
CDR3nt: TGTGCCAGCAGCCCCTCCGGGATAGCCGAGCAGTACTTC

d_gene: TRBD1
j_gene: TRBJ1-4
len: 16
v_gene: TRBV19
abundance: .
CDR3aa: CASSRPGQGSNEKLFF
CDR3nt: TGTGCCAGTAGTCGACCGGGACAGGGGTCTAATGAAAAACTGTTTTTT

d_gene: .
j_gene: TRBJ2-6
len: 15
v_gene: TRBV5-4
abundance: .
CDR3aa: CASTTLRDGANVLTF
CDR3nt: TGTGCCAGTACAACCCTCAGGGATGGGGCCAACGTCCTGACTTTC

d_gene: .
j_gene: TRBJ2-5
len: 14
v_gene: TRBV5-1
abundance: few
CDR3aa: CASSLADQQETQYF
CDR3nt: TGCGCCAGCAGCTTGGCCGACCAGCAAGAGACCCAGTACTTC

d_gene: .
j_gene: TRBJ2-7
len: 14
v_gene: TRBV18
abundance: .
CDR3aa: CASSPEAGSGEQYF
CDR3nt: TGTGCCAGCTCACCAGAAGCAGGGTCCGGCGAGCAGTACTTC

d_gene: .
j_gene: TRBJ1-4
len: 12
v_gene: TRBV28
abundance: .
CDR3aa: CATQGRSEKLFF
CDR3nt: TGTGCCACTCAGGGGCGGAGTGAAAAACTGTTTTTT

d_gene: .
j_gene: TRBJ1-3
len: 14
v_gene: TRBV4-1
abundance: .
CDR3aa: CASSPMGAGNTIYF
CDR3nt: TGCGCCAGCAGCCCCATGGGTGCTGGAAACACCATATATTTT

d_gene: TRBD1
j_gene: TRBJ1-3
len: 14
v_gene: TRBV6-6
abundance: .
CDR3aa: CASSPTGPGNTIYF
CDR3nt: TGTGCCAGCAGTCCGACAGGGCCTGGAAACACCATATATTTT

d_gene: .
j_gene: TRBJ1-4
len: 15
v_gene: TRBV2
abundance: .
CDR3aa: CASRGSGSLNEKLFF
CDR3nt: TGTGCCAGCAGGGGATCTGGCAGCCTTAATGAAAAACTGTTTTTT

d_gene: .
j_gene: TRBJ1-1
len: 14
v_gene: TRBV6-1
abundance: .
CDR3aa: CASTKRPPQGWAFF
CDR3nt: TGTGCCAGCACCAAAAGACCCCCCCAGGGTTGGGCTTTCTTT

d_gene: .
j_gene: TRBJ2-1
len: 16
v_gene: TRBV28
abundance: .
CDR3aa: CASSLAGASSYNEQFF
CDR3nt: TGTGCCAGCAGTTTGGCAGGGGCCAGCTCCTACAATGAGCAGTTCTTC

d_gene: TRBD2
j_gene: TRBJ2-4
len: 13
v_gene: TRBV19
abundance: .
CDR3aa: CASSGPGGNIQYF
CDR3nt: TGTGCCAGTTCAGGTCCCGGGGGGAACATTCAGTACTTC

d_gene: .
j_gene: TRBJ2-2
len: 18
v_gene: TRBV27
abundance: .
CDR3aa: CASSLEGIRAGNTGELFF
CDR3nt: TGTGCCAGCAGTTTAGAAGGCATCCGGGCTGGGAACACCGGGGAGCTGTTTTTT

d_gene: TRBD1
j_gene: TRBJ1-1
len: 16
v_gene: TRBV11-3
abundance: .
CDR3aa: CASSPGQGSVSAEAFF
CDR3nt: TGTGCCAGCAGCCCAGGACAGGGATCGGTAAGCGCTGAAGCTTTCTTT

d_gene: TRBD1
j_gene: TRBJ1-1
len: 15
v_gene: TRBV9
abundance: .
CDR3aa: CASSADYRGRTEAFF
CDR3nt: TGTGCCAGCAGCGCAGACTACAGGGGGCGTACTGAAGCTTTCTTT

d_gene: TRBD1
j_gene: TRBJ1-3
len: 19
v_gene: TRBV7-2
abundance: .
CDR3aa: CASSLAGAAGGYSGNTIYF
CDR3nt: TGTGCCAGCAGCTTAGCCGGGGCGGCAGGGGGCTACTCTGGAAACACCATATATTTT

d_gene: .
j_gene: TRBJ1-2
len: 13
v_gene: TRBV7-9
abundance: .
CDR3aa: CASSFQENYGYTF
CDR3nt: TGTGCCAGCAGCTTCCAGGAGAACTATGGCTACACCTTC

d_gene: .
j_gene: TRBJ1-5
len: 14
v_gene: TRBV27
abundance: .
CDR3aa: CASSLNKGRQPQHF
CDR3nt: TGTGCCAGCAGTTTAAATAAGGGCAGGCAGCCCCAGCATTTT

d_gene: .
j_gene: TRBJ2-1
len: 11
v_gene: TRBV5-1
abundance: .
CDR3aa: CASSRSNEQFF
CDR3nt: TGCGCCAGCAGCCGATCCAATGAGCAGTTCTTC